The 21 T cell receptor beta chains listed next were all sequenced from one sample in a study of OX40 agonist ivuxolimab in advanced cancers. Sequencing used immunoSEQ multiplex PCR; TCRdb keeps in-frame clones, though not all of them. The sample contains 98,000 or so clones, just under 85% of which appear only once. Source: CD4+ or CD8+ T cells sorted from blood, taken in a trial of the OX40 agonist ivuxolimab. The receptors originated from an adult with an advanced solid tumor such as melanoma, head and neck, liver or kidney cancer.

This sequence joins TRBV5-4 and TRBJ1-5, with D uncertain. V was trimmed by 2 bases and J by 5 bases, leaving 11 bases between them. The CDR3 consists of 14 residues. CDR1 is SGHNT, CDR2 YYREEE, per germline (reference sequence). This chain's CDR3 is CASSFNGPDQPQHF. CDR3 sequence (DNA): TGTGCCAGCAGCTTCAACGGGCCCGATCAGCCCCAGCATTTT.

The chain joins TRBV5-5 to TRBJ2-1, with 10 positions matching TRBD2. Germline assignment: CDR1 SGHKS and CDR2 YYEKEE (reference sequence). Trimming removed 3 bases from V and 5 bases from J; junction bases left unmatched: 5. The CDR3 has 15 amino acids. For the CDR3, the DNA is TGTGCCAGCAGCTCACTAGCGGGAACGGACAATGAGCAGTTCTTC. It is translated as CASSSLAGTDNEQFF.

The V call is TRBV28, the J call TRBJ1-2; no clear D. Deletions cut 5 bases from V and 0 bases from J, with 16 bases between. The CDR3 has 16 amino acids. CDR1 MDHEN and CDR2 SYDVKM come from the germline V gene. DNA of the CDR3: TGTGCCAGCAGTACCCTGGGGAGGCGATCTAACTATGGCTACACCTTC. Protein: CASSTLGRRSNYGYTF.

CDR3 loop: CASSLALTGFGEQYF. CDR3 nucleotides: TGCGCCAGCAGCTTGGCCTTAACAGGGTTTGGCGAGCAGTACTTC. This rearrangement joins TRBV5-1 to TRBJ2-7, with D perhaps matching TRBD1 (6 bases). This CDR3 comprises 15 residues. Germline-derived CDR1 and CDR2 are SGHRS and YFSETQ. V was pared by 0 bases and J by 6 bases, with 16 bases between.

This CDR3 is CAWSRLAGSTDTQYF. Written as DNA, the CDR3 is TGTGCCTGGAGTCGACTAGCGGGTTCTACAGATACGCAGTATTTT. The chain is built from TRBV30 and TRBJ2-3, with TRBD2 matching over 10 bases. There are 15 residues in the CDR3. The J segment lost 3 bases and the V segment lost 2 bases, leaving 5 bases of the junction unmatched. CDR1 and CDR2 (germline): GTSNPN, SVGIG (reference sequence).

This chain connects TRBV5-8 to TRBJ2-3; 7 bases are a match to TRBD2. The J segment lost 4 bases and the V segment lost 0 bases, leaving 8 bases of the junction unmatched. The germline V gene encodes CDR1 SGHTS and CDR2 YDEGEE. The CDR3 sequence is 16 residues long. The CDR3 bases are TGTGCCAGCAGCTTGGGGGACGGGAGGAGGGCAGATACGCAGTATTTT. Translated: CASSLGDGRRADTQYF.

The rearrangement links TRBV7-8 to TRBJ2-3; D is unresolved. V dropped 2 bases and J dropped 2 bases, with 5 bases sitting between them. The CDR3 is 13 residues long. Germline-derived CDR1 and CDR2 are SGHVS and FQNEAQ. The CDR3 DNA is TGTGCCAGCAGCTTAAAGCCCACAGATACGCAGTATTTT. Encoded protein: CASSLKPTDTQYF.

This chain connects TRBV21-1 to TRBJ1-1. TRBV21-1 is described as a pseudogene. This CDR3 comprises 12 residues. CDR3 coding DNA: TGTGCCAGCGAGGACTTGATCCATGAAGCTTTCTTT. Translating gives CASEDLIHEAFF.

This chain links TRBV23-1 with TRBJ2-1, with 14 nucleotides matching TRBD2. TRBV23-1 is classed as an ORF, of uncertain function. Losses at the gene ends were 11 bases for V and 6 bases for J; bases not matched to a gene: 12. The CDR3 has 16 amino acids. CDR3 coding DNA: TGCGCCTGCACCGGGACTAGCGGGAGCCGTTTCAATGAGCAGTTCTTC. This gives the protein CACTGTSGSRFNEQFF.

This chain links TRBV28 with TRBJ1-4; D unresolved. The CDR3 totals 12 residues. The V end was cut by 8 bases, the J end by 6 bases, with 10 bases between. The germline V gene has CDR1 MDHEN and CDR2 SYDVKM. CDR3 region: CASGLIHEKLFF. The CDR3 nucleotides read TGTGCCAGCGGCTTGATCCATGAAAAACTGTTTTTT. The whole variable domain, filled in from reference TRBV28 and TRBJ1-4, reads DVKVTQSSRYLVKRTGEKVFLECVQDMDHENMFWYRQDPGLGLRLIYFSYDVKMKEKGDIPEGYSVSREKKERFSLILESASTNQTSMYLCASGLIHEKLFFGSGTQLSVL.

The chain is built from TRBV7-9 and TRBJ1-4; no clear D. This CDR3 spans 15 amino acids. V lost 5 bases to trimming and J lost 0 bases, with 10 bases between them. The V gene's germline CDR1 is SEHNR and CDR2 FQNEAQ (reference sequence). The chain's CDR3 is CASSPNSATNEKLFF. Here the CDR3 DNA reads TGTGCCAGCAGCCCCAACAGTGCAACTAATGAAAAACTGTTTTTT.

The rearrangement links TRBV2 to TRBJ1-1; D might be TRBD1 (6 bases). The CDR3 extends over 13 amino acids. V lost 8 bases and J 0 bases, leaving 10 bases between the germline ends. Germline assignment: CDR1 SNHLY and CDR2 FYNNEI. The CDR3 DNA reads TGTGCCAGCCGACAGGAGATGAACACTGAAGCTTTCTTT. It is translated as CASRQEMNTEAFF.

This chain's CDR3 is CASSPDAQGAGETQYF. The CDR3 DNA follows: TGTGCCAGCTCACCGGATGCGCAGGGGGCCGGGGAGACCCAGTACTTC. V gene TRBV18 combines with J gene TRBJ2-5, with 8 positions matching TRBD1. CDR3 size: 16 residues. Germline-derived CDR1 and CDR2 are KGHSH and LQKENI. The J segment lost 5 bases and the V segment lost 3 bases, leaving 11 bases of the junction unmatched. Full variable domain (outside the CDR3, taken from reference TRBV18 and TRBJ2-5): NAGVMQNPRHLVRRRGQEARLRCSPMKGHSHVYWYRQLPEEGLKFMVYLQKENIIDESGMPKERFSAEFPKEGPSILRIQQVVRGDSAAYFCASSPDAQGAGETQYFGPGTRLLVL.

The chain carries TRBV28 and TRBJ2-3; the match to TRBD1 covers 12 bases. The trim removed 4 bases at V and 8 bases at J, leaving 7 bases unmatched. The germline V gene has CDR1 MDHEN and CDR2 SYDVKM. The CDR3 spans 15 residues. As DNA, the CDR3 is TGTGCCAGCAGTTCCCGGGACAGGGGGCTTCTTACGCAGTATTTT. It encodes CASSSRDRGLLTQYF.

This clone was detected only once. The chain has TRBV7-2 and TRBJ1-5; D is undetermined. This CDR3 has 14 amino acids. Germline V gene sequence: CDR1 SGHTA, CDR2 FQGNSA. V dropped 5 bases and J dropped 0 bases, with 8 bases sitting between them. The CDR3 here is CASSPQYSNQPQHF. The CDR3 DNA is TGTGCCAGCAGCCCCCAATATAGCAATCAGCCCCAGCATTTT.

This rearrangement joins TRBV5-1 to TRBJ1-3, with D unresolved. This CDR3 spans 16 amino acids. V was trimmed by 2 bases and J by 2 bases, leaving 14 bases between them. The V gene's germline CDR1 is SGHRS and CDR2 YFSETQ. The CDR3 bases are TGCGCCAGCAGCTTAGGATCCCAGAGAACTGGAAACACCATATATTTT. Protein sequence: CASSLGSQRTGNTIYF.

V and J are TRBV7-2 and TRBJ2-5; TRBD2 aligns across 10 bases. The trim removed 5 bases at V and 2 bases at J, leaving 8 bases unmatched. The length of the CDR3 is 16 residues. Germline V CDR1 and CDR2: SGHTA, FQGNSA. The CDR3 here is CASSLGKLAGQETQYF. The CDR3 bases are TGTGCCAGCAGCCTGGGGAAACTAGCGGGACAAGAGACCCAGTACTTC.

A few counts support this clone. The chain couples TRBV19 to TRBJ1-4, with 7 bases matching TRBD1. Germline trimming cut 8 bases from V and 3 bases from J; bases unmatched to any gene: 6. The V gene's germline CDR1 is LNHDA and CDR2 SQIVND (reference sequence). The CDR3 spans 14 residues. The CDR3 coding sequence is TGTGCCAGTCGCGACAGGGCGTCTAATGAAAAACTGTTTTTT. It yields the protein CASRDRASNEKLFF.

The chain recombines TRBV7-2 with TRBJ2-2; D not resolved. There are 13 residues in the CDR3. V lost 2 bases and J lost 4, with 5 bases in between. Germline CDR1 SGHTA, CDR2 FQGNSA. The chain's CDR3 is CASSLIATGELFF. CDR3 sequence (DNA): TGTGCCAGCAGCTTAATCGCCACCGGGGAGCTGTTTTTT.

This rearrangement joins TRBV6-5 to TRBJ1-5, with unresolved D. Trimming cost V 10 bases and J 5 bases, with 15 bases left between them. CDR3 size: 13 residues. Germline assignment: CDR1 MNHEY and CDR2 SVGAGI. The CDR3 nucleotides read TGTGCCACCGGTAAGGGTAGAGATCAGCCCCAGCATTTT. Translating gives CATGKGRDQPQHF.

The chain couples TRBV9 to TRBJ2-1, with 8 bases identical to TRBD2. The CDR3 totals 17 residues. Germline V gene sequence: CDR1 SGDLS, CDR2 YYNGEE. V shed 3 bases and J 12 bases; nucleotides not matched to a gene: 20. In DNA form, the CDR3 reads TGTGCCAGCAGCGGGACCGGGACTAGGGACGTTGGGTTGAGGCAGTTCTTC. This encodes CASSGTGTRDVGLRQFF. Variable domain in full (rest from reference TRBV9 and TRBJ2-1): DSGVTQTPKHLITATGQRVTLRCSPRSGDLSVYWYQQSLDQGLQFLIQYYNGEERAKGNILERFSAQQFPDLHSELNLSSLELGDSALYFCASSGTGTRDVGLRQFFGPGTRLTVL.